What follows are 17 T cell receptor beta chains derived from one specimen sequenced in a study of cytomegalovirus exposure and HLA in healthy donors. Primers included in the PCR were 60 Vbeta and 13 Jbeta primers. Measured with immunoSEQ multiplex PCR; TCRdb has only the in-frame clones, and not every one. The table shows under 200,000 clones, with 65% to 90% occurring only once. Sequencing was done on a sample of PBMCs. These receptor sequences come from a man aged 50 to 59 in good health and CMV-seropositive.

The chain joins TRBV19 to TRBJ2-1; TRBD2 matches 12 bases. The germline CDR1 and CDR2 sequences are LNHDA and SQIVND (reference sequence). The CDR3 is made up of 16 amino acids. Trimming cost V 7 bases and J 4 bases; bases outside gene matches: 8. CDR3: CASTPRTSGDYNEQFF. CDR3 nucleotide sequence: TGTGCCAGTACCCCGCGGACTAGCGGGGATTACAATGAGCAGTTCTTC.

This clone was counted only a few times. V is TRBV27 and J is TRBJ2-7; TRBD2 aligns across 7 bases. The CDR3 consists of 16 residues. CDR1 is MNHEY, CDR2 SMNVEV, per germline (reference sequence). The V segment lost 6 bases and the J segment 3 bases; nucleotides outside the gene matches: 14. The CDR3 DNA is TGTGCCAGCAGCAAGAGAGTTAATAGCGGGTACTACGAGCAGTACTTC. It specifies CASSKRVNSGYYEQYF.

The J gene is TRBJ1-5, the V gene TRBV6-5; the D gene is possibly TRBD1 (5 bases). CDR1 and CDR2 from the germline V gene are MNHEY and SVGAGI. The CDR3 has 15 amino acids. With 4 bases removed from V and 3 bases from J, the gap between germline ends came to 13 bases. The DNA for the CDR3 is TGTGCCAGCAGTTCCCGTGGGGGGTCCAATCAGCCCCAGCATTTT. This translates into CASSSRGGSNQPQHF.

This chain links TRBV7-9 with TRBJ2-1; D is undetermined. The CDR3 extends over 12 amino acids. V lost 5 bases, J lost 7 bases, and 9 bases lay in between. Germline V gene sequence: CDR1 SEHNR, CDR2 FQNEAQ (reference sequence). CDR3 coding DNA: TGTGCCAGCAGCCCCCTAGGTAATGAGCAGTTCTTC. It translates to CASSPLGNEQFF.

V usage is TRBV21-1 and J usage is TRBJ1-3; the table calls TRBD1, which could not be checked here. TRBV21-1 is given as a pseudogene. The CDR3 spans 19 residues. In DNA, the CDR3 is TGTGCCAGCAGCAAAGGCTTGGTGCAGGATTATGCTAAAGTATACACCATATATTTT. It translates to CASSKGLVQDYAKVYTIYF.

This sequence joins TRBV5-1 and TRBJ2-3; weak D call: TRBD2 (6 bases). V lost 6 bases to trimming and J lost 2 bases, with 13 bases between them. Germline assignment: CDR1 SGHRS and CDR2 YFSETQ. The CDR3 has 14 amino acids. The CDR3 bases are TGCGCCAGCACTATGTGGGGGGTCACAGATACGCAGTATTTT. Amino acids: CASTMWGVTDTQYF.

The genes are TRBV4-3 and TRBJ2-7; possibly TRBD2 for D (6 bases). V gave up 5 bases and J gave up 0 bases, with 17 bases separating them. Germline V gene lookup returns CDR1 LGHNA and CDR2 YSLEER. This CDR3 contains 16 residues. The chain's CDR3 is CASSISLHGSSYEQYF. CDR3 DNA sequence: TGCGCCAGCAGCATTTCGTTACACGGGAGCTCCTACGAGCAGTACTTC.

This chain's CDR3 is CATSRQGGAYEQYF. DNA of the CDR3: TGTGCCACCAGCAGACAGGGGGGTGCCTACGAGCAGTACTTC. The chain is built from TRBV15 and TRBJ2-7; possibly TRBD1 for D (7 bases). Trimming stripped 2 bases from V and 2 bases from J, with 10 bases between. Germline V gives CDR1 LNHNV, CDR2 YYDKDF (reference sequence). The CDR3 has 14 residues.

The CDR3 bases are TGTGCCAGCACCGCAATCGGGGGTTCCTACAATGAGCAGTTCTTC. Its protein is CASTAIGGSYNEQFF. V and J are TRBV6-6 and TRBJ2-1, with a possible D match to TRBD2 (6 bases). This CDR3 is 15 amino acids long. V was trimmed by 7 bases and J by 1 base, leaving 14 bases between them. The germline V gene has CDR1 MNHNY and CDR2 SVGAGI (reference sequence).

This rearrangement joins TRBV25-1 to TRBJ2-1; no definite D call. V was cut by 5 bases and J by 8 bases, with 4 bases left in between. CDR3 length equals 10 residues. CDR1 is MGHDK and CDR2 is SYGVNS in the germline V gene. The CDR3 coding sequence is TGTGCCAGCAGTTCCTATGAGCAGTTCTTC. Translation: CASSSYEQFF.

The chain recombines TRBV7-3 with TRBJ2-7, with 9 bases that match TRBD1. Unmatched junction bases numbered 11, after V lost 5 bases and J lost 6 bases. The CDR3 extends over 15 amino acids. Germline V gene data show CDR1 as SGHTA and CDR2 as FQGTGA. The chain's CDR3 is CASSAHRGRLGEQYF. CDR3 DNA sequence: TGTGCCAGCAGCGCCCACAGGGGGCGTCTCGGCGAGCAGTACTTC.

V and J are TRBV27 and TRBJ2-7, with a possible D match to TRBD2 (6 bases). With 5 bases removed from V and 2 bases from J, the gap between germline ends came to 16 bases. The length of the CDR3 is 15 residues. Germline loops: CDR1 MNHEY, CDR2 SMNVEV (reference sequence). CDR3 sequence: CASSTPGSGAYEQYF. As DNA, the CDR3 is TGTGCCAGCAGTACCCCGGGGTCGGGGGCCTACGAGCAGTACTTC.

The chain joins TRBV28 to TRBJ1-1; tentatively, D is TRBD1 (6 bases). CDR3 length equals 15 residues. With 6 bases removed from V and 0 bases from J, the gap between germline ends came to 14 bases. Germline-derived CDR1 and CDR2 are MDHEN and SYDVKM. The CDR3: CASRGGSGVNTEAFF. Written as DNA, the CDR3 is TGTGCCAGCAGGGGGGGGTCAGGGGTGAACACTGAAGCTTTCTTT.

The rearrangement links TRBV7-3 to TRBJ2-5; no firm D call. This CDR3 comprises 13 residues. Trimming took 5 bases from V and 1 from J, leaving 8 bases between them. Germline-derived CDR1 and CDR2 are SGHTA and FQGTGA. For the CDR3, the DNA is TGTGCCAGCAGCCCCCACGGCCAAGAGACCCAGTACTTC. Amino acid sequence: CASSPHGQETQYF.

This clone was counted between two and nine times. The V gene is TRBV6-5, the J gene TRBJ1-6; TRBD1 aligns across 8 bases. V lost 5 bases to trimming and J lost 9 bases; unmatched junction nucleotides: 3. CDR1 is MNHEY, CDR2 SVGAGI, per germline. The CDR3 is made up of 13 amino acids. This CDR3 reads CASSGQGSSPLHF. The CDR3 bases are TGTGCCAGCAGTGGACAGGGTTCTTCACCCCTCCACTTT.

This chain's CDR3 is CASSEGQGASYEQYF. The CDR3 DNA sequence: TGTGCCAGCTCAGAGGGACAGGGGGCATCCTACGAGCAGTACTTC. This sequence joins TRBV18 and TRBJ2-7; 12 bases line up with TRBD1. This CDR3 spans 15 amino acids. Trimming took 5 bases from V and 1 from J; bases not matched to a gene: 3. CDR1 and CDR2 (germline): KGHSH, LQKENI.

Here the CDR3 reads CASLGGAGGQNEQFF. CDR3 nucleotides: TGTGCCAGCCTGGGCGGGGCGGGGGGGCAGAATGAGCAGTTCTTC. The chain employs TRBV28 and TRBJ2-1; TRBD2 aligns across 9 bases. Germline loops: CDR1 MDHEN, CDR2 SYDVKM. J lost 7 bases, V lost 8 bases, and 12 bases had no gene match. This CDR3 region has 15 residues.